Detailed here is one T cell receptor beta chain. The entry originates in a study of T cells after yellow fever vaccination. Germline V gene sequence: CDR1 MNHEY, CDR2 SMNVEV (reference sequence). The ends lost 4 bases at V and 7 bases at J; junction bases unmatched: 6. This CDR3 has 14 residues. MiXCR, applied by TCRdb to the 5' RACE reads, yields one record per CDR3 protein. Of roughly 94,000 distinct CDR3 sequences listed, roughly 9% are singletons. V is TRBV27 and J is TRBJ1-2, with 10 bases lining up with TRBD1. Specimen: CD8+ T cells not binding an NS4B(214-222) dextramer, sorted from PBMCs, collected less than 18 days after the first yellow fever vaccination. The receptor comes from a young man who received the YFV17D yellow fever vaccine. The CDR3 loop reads CASSSGTGAGGYTF. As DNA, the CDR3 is TGTGCCAGCAGTTCCGGGACAGGGGCTGGTGGCTACACCTTC.